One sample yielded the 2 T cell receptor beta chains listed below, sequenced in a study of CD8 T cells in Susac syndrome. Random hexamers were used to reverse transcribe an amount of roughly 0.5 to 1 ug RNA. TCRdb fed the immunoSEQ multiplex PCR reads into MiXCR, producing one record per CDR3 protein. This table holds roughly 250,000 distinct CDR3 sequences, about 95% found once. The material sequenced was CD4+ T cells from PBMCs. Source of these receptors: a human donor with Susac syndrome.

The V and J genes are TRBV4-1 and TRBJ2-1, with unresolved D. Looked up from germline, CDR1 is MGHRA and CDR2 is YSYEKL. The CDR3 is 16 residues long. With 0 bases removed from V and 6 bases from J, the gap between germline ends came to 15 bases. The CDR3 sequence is CASSQDKSLDFNEQFF. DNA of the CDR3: TGCGCCAGCAGCCAAGATAAAAGTCTGGATTTCAATGAGCAGTTCTTC.

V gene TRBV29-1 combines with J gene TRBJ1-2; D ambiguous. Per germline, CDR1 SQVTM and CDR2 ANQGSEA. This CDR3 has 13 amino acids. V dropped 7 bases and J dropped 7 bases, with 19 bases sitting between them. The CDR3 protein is CSAVVVFGRGYTF. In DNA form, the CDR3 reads TGCAGCGCCGTGGTTGTTTTTGGTCGTGGCTACACCTTC.